This T cell receptor beta chain was observed in a study of Graves' ophthalmopathy and Graves' hyperthyroidism (dated by TCRdb to between 2017 and 2018). For context, the study as a whole: Hyperthyroidism was defined as stable when no progression to ophthalmopathy occurred within 18 months of follow-up. In total, 135 blood samples were TCR-sequenced: 40 to 45 ophthalmopathy, under 85 hyperthyroidism and roughly 17 hyperthyroidism-to-ophthalmopathy patients. A discovery set of 95 to 100 patients (43 ophthalmopathy, about 59 stable hyperthyroidism) was enrolled to explore V-J signatures distinguishing ophthalmopathy from hyperthyroidism. An independent validation cohort was composed of around 19 hyperthyroidism patients and approximately 15 patients who later progressed from hyperthyroidism to ophthalmopathy. Following sample collection, hyperthyroidism patients were given methimazole at a starting dose of 30 mg daily, and ophthalmopathy patients were given high-dose intravenous methylprednisolone. The study used signatures of the TCR beta repertoire to tell Graves' ophthalmopathy apart from Graves' hyperthyroidism and to predict which patients would progress to ophthalmopathy. In five or six hyperthyroidism patients, the T-cell repertoires found in thyroid tissue were compared with those found in blood. Summary of the overall study and its limitations: Among expanded thyroid clonotypes with frequency above 0.001, most also showed up in blood, which suggests that blood repertoires may reflect the thyroid immune response. Sample size was not statistically predetermined, and group allocation was not concealed from the investigators. In validation, the model predicted ophthalmopathy progression with 55% to 71% sensitivity and approximately 72% specificity; fewer than 15 predicted patients were CT-confirmed with GO in a median of approximately six months. In cross-validation, the 13-signature model distinguished ophthalmopathy from stable hyperthyroidism with 85% to 90% sensitivity and almost 83% specificity, and in the test set the corresponding values were approximately 80% and 68%.

For repertoire sequencing, TCR beta CDR3 regions were amplified from RNA transcripts. The first round was an RT-PCR using HTBI primers with the Qiagen OneStep RT-PCR kit, and this first round was followed by a second-round multiplex PCR, then size selection and purification. The libraries underwent paired-end sequencing with 100 bp reads on an Illumina HiSeq2000. Under the source paper's analysis protocol: SOAPnuke was used to process the reads, removing any read that contained adapters or uncalled bases, had a mean Phred below 15, or lacked an exact match to the constant primer or identifier. COPE v1.2.5 was used to merge high-quality paired reads. Clonotypes were defined as unique nucleotide sequences and were aligned to IMGT TRB V, D and J references using MiTCR v1.1. The analysis was limited to V-J combinations with a frequency above 0.0001, which together covered over 98% of repertoires. A TCR clonal expansion and chaos score per V-J combination was defined as the ratio of F50 clonal expansion to chaos observed in the TCRdist matrix. Welch's t-statistics and random forest were used to reduce features to about a dozen V-J combinations, which were fed into a naive Bayes classifier. The Morisita-Horn index was used to measure how similar the thyroid and blood repertoires were. In-frame beta chains were kept once TCRdb had trimmed the public reads at Q25 with fastp and called clones with MiXCR. Identical CDR3 protein sequences are pooled into one entry, listed with their most common genes and DNA. Clone size and V and J calls follow TCRdb, not the original study. In all, the sample holds around 1,200,000 distinct CDR3 sequences, and 36% of those were seen once. Of the sample, roughly 11% is held by the ten largest clones.

Hyperthyroidism patients were newly diagnosed, were aged 18 to 65 years, and had a disease duration under 2 months. Anyone with other autoimmune diseases, uncontrolled infections, pregnancy or lactation was excluded from the study. Diagnosis relied on clinical symptoms, serum thyroxine, TRAb, thyroid ultrasound and orbital computed tomography. Total RNA was extracted using Trizol reagent, and RNA quality was checked on an Agilent 2100 Bioanalyzer. From the cysteine through the phenylalanine, the CDR3 covers 16 amino acids. Here the CDR3 DNA is all that survives: 48 bases in frame from base 1. In the germline V gene, CDR1 corresponds to SGDLS and CDR2 to YYNGEE. After removal of 7 bases from V and 6 bases from J, the junction retains 17 bases not matched to a gene. In the case of this clonotype: Its antigen target is currently unknown. The record has no base qualities; no much larger clone is one base away.

This chain joins TRBV9 to TRBJ2-7, with TRBD2 identical over 9 junction bases. The receptor was derived from an adult man with Graves' hyperthyroidism. Sequenced sample: peripheral blood or thyroid tissue (not recorded which). The DNA is TGTGCCAGCTCACCACCGTCGCGGGAGGGCCTCTCCGAGCAGTACTTC. It codes for CASSPPSREGLSEQYF.